The 7 T cell receptor beta chains given below trace back to one sample, sequenced in a study of OX40 agonist ivuxolimab in advanced cancers. Only in-frame clones appear in the TCRdb table, and some are missing; sequencing was by immunoSEQ multiplex PCR. This sample has tens of thousands of clones, with around nine tenths found just once. This specimen was CD4+ or CD8+ T cells sorted from blood, taken in a trial of the OX40 agonist ivuxolimab. These receptor sequences come from an adult with an advanced solid tumor such as melanoma, head and neck, liver or kidney cancer.

This clone was picked up a small number of times. J is TRBJ2-4 and V is TRBV28; D is uncertain. V was cut by 7 bases and J by 5 bases, with 15 bases left in between. The CDR3 runs 14 residues. Germline V gene lookup returns CDR1 MDHEN and CDR2 SYDVKM. This chain's CDR3 is CASISIDKENIQYF. The CDR3 nucleotides read TGTGCCAGCATCTCCATTGACAAGGAAAACATTCAGTACTTC. Together with reference TRBV28 and TRBJ2-4, the CDR3 gives the full variable domain: DVKVTQSSRYLVKRTGEKVFLECVQDMDHENMFWYRQDPGLGLRLIYFSYDVKMKEKGDIPEGYSVSREKKERFSLILESASTNQTSMYLCASISIDKENIQYFGAGTRLSVL.

V and J are TRBV5-1 and TRBJ1-3, with D hard to call. Deletions cut 2 bases from V and 4 bases from J, with 4 bases between. This CDR3 is built from 12 residues. Germline V gene sequence: CDR1 SGHRS, CDR2 YFSETQ. For the CDR3, the DNA is TGCGCCAGCAGCTTTTCCGGAAACACCATATATTTT. This translates into CASSFSGNTIYF.

This sequence joins TRBV19 and TRBJ2-2; D remains unclear. The CDR3 covers 11 residues. V shed 4 bases and J shed 9 bases, with 6 bases lying between them. Germline CDR1 LNHDA, CDR2 SQIVND (reference sequence). The CDR3 protein is CASSSIRELFF. The CDR3 nucleotides read TGTGCCAGTAGTAGTATCAGGGAGCTGTTTTTT.

This clone was found once. The chain uses TRBV7-3 and TRBJ1-6, with D possibly TRBD1 on 6 matching bases. V dropped 9 bases and J dropped 8 bases, with 14 bases sitting between them. The CDR3 spans 13 residues. Germline V gene sequence: CDR1 SGHTA, CDR2 FQGTGA. CDR3 loop: CASRWTADSPLHF. CDR3 sequence (DNA): TGTGCCAGTCGATGGACAGCCGATTCACCCCTCCACTTT. The variable domain in full, completed from reference TRBV7-3 and TRBJ1-6, reads GAGVSQTPSNKVTEKGKYVELRCDPISGHTALYWYRQSLGQGPEFLIYFQGTGAADDSGLPNDRFFAVRPEGSVSTLKIQRTERGDSAVYLCASRWTADSPLHFGNGTRLTVT.

V usage is TRBV7-8 and J usage is TRBJ1-1; the D gene is possibly TRBD1 (5 bases). V was trimmed by 0 bases and J by 5 bases, leaving 16 bases between them. CDR3 size: 16 residues. Germline assignment: CDR1 SGHVS and CDR2 FQNEAQ. The CDR3: CASSLAADFKGTEAFF. The CDR3 bases are TGTGCCAGCAGCTTAGCCGCGGACTTCAAGGGGACTGAAGCTTTCTTT.

The V call is TRBV11-3, the J call TRBJ2-3; D perhaps matches TRBD1 (5 bases). Looked up from germline, CDR1 is SGHNT and CDR2 is YENEEA. V lost 2 bases to trimming and J lost 2 bases, with 8 bases between them. The CDR3 extends over 14 amino acids. The CDR3 DNA reads TGTGCCAGCAGCTTATTGGGGCCCACAGATACGCAGTATTTT. It codes for CASSLLGPTDTQYF.

This chain joins TRBV11-2 and TRBJ1-2; 7 bases agree with TRBD1. J lost 7 bases, V lost 5 bases, and 10 bases had no gene match. The CDR3 is 14 amino acids. Germline loops: CDR1 SGHAT, CDR2 FQNNGV. In DNA form, the CDR3 reads TGTGCCAGCAGCAGCAACAGGGGAAGATTTGGCTACACCTTC. Its protein is CASSSNRGRFGYTF.